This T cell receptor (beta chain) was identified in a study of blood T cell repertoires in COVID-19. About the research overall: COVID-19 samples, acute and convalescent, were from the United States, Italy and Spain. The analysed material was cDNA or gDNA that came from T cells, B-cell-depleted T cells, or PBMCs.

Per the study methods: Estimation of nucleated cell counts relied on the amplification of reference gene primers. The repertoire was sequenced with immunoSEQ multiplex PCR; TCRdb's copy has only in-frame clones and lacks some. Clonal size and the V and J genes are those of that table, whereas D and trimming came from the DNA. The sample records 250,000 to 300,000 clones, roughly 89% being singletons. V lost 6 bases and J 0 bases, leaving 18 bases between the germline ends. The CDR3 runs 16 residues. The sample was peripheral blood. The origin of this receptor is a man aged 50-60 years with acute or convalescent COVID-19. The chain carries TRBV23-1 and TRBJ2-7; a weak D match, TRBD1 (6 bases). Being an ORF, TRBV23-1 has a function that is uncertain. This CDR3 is CASRPSAGDLSYEQYF. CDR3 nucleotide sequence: TGCGCCAGCAGGCCATCGGCAGGGGATCTCTCCTACGAGCAGTACTTC.